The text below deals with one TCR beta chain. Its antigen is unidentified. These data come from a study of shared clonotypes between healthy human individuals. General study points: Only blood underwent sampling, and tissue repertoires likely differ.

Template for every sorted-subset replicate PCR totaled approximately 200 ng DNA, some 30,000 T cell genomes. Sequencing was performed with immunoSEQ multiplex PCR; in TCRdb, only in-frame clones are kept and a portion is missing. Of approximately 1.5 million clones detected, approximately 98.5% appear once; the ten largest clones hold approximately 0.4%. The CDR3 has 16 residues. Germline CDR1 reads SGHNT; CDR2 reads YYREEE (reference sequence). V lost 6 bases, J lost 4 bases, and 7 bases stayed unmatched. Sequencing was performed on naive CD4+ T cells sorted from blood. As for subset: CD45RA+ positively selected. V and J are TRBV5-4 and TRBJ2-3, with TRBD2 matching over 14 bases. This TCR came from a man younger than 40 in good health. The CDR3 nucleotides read TGTGCCAGCACCTGGACTAGCGGGAGGCGGGCAGATACGCAGTATTTT. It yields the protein CASTWTSGRRADTQYF.